This T cell receptor (beta chain) is drawn from a study of blood T cell repertoires in COVID-19. Whole-study context: Acute and convalescent COVID-19 specimens originated in the United States, Italy and Spain. Sample material is recorded as cDNA or gDNA derived from T cells, B-cell-depleted T cells, or PBMCs.

Only a few counts were recorded for this clone. J gave up 5 bases and V 4 bases, and 4 bases lay outside the gene matches. The CDR3 runs to 13 residues. Per the authors' pipeline: Reference gene primer amplification gave estimated nucleated cell counts. Assay: immunoSEQ multiplex PCR; the TCRdb copy retains only in-frame clones and omits some. V and J calls and clone size come straight from that table; D and trimming were deduced from the DNA. The data contain about 130,000 clones, about 80% of them seen just once; the ten biggest clones take up 3.8%. The chain employs TRBV12-3 or TRBV12-4 and TRBJ1-1; TRBD1 aligns across 7 bases. The source of this sequence is a woman between 45 and 60 years old with acute or convalescent COVID-19. The specimen sequenced was peripheral blood. The DNA for the CDR3 is TGTGCCAGCAGTTCATTGGACAGGACTGAAGCTTTCTTT. Its protein product is CASSSLDRTEAFF.